These 15 T cell receptor beta chains originate from one sample sequenced in a study of T cells in Graves' hyperthyroidism and ophthalmopathy. Amplified TCR beta CDR3 regions derived from RNA transcripts. During a first-round RT-PCR of the TCR CDR3, the HTBI primer set was used. Each CDR3 protein is one row after TCRdb ran MiXCR on the multiplex PCR reads. The profile covers fewer than 350,000 distinct CDR3 sequences, with roughly 13% appearing a single time and under 8% taken by the ten largest. The sample consisted of blood. The source is a woman in her thirties or forties with Graves' hyperthyroidism.

This clonotype has a count of ten or more. This chain links TRBV27 with TRBJ2-4; 8 nucleotides align to TRBD1. The CDR3 has 15 amino acids. Trimming took 0 bases from V and 3 from J; bases not matched to a gene: 1. CDR1 is MNHEY and CDR2 is SMNVEV in the germline V gene (reference sequence). The CDR3 spells CASSLSTGDKNIQYF. The CDR3 DNA reads as TGTGCCAGCAGTTTATCGACAGGGGACAAAAACATTCAGTACTTC.

This clonotype was counted many times. V usage is TRBV7-9 and J usage is TRBJ2-3; a weak D match, TRBD2 (5 bases). Trimming removed 1 base at V and 4 bases at J, with 9 bases between. Per germline, CDR1 SEHNR and CDR2 FQNEAQ (reference sequence). The CDR3 covers 14 residues. CDR3 region: CASSLELAADTQYF. The CDR3 DNA reads as TGTGCCAGCAGCTTAGAGCTAGCCGCAGATACGCAGTATTTT. The full variable domain, in which reference TRBV7-9 and TRBJ2-3 provide the parts outside the CDR3, is DTGVSQNPRHKITKRGQNVTFRCDPISEHNRLYWYRQTLGQGPEFLTYFQNEAQLEKSRLLSDRFSAERPKGSFSTLEIQRTEQGDSAMYLCASSLELAADTQYFGPGTRLTVL.

As for this clonotype: A much larger clone differs by one base, so this may be a read error. The chain carries TRBV29-1 and TRBJ1-1; D is uncertain. This CDR3 has 14 residues. Germline CDR1 is SQVTM and CDR2 is ANQGSEA. CDR3 DNA: TGCAGCGTGTTCTTCGGGTCGGGGAACGCTGAAGCTTTCTTT. It is translated as CSVFFGSGNAEAFF.

This clonotype was counted at least ten times. The chain employs TRBV7-3 and TRBJ2-3, with TRBD2 identical over 7 bases. The CDR3 is 14 residues long. J lost 3 bases, V lost 5 bases, and 5 bases had no gene match. Per germline, CDR1 SGHTA and CDR2 FQGTGA. The CDR3 region is CASSPGLETDTQYF. CDR3 in DNA: TGTGCCAGCAGCCCAGGACTAGAGACAGATACGCAGTATTTT.

This clonotype appeared many times. The chain joins TRBV2 to TRBJ1-6; a weak D match, TRBD1 (5 bases). Germline assignment: CDR1 SNHLY and CDR2 FYNNEI. V was cut by 7 bases and J by 9 bases, with 19 bases left in between. The CDR3 sequence is 15 residues long. The CDR3: CASTPEGSLFSPLHF. CDR3 bases: TGTGCCAGCACCCCGGAGGGGTCTCTATTTTCACCCCTCCACTTT.

This clonotype came up once. One junction end does not reproduce the germline sequence, and a read error may be involved. V is TRBV27 and J is TRBJ1-2; 9 nucleotides match TRBD1. The CDR3 extends over 13 amino acids. Germline V gene data show CDR1 as MNHEY and CDR2 as SMNVEV (reference sequence). CDR3 bases: TGTACCAGCAGGGGACAGGGCCTTTATGGCTACACCTTC. It yields the protein CTSRGQGLYGYTF.

This clonotype was counted a single time. This chain links TRBV19 with TRBJ1-2; no reliable D call. V lost 2 bases, J lost 2 bases, and 12 bases lay in between. Germline-derived CDR1 and CDR2 are LNHDA and SQIVND (reference sequence). The CDR3 length is 15 residues. The CDR3 coding sequence is TGTGCCAGTAGTATACAGCCGGCGAGCAACTATGGCTACACCTTC. Translated: CASSIQPASNYGYTF.

This clonotype was counted at least ten times. The chain joins TRBV15 to TRBJ1-1; perhaps TRBD1 as D (5 bases). The V gene's germline CDR1 is LNHNV and CDR2 YYDKDF (reference sequence). Deletions cut 0 bases from V and 5 bases from J, with 13 bases between. The CDR3 contains 15 residues. The CDR3 reads CATSRDLMEGTEAFF. CDR3 bases: TGTGCCACCAGCAGAGATCTAATGGAGGGGACTGAAGCTTTCTTT. The full variable domain, in which reference TRBV15 and TRBJ1-1 provide the parts outside the CDR3, is DAMVIQNPRYQVTQFGKPVTLSCSQTLNHNVMYWYQQKSSQAPKLLFHYYDKDFNNEADTPDNFQSRRPNTSFCFLDIRSPGLGDTAMYLCATSRDLMEGTEAFFGQGTRLTVV.

Ten or more counts support this clonotype. This chain joins TRBV3-1 and TRBJ1-1; D call uncertain. Germline-derived CDR1 and CDR2 are LGHDT and YNNKEL (reference sequence). This CDR3 spans 13 amino acids. V was trimmed by 5 bases and J by 3 bases, leaving 10 bases between them. The CDR3 sequence is CASSGRTDTEAFF. CDR3 sequence (DNA): TGTGCCAGCAGCGGGCGTACCGACACTGAAGCTTTCTTT. Combining the CDR3 with reference TRBV3-1 and TRBJ1-1 gives the whole variable domain DTAVSQTPKYLVTQMGNDKSIKCEQNLGHDTMYWYKQDSKKFLKIMFSYNNKELIINETVPNRFSPKSPDKAHLNLHINSLELGDSAVYFCASSGRTDTEAFFGQGTRLTVV.

This chain connects TRBV5-5 to TRBJ1-4, with a tentative D call TRBD1 (5 bases). Germline V lookup: CDR1 SGHKS, CDR2 YYEKEE (reference sequence). V was clipped by 4 bases and J by 6 bases, with 10 bases between them. This CDR3 region has 13 residues. CDR3 loop: CASSRGRDEKLFF. CDR3 DNA: TGTGCCAGCAGCCGCGGCAGGGATGAAAAACTGTTTTTT. Looking up the rest from reference TRBV5-5 and TRBJ1-4 gives the full variable domain: DAGVTQSPTHLIKTRGQQVTLRCSPISGHKSVSWYQQVLGQGPQFIFQYYEKEERGRGNFPDRFSARQFPNYSSELNVNALLLGDSALYLCASSRGRDEKLFFGSGTQLSVL.

The sample holds a few counts of this clonotype. This rearrangement joins TRBV28 to TRBJ2-4, with D unresolved. Germline V gene sequence: CDR1 MDHEN, CDR2 SYDVKM. CDR3 length: 15 residues. Trimming left V 7 bases short and J 1 base short, with 14 bases between. CDR3 amino acids: CASTAEGLAKNIQYF. The DNA for the CDR3 is TGTGCCAGCACCGCGGAAGGCTTGGCCAAAAACATTCAGTACTTC.

This clonotype turned up a few times. CDR3 amino acids: CASRVSGTYQETQYF. Written as DNA, the CDR3 is TGTGCCAGCAGGGTCTCCGGGACGTATCAAGAGACCCAGTACTTC. This sequence joins TRBV6-1 and TRBJ2-5, with D tentatively TRBD1 or TRBD2 (5 bases each). Trimming took 6 bases from V and 2 from J, leaving 16 bases between them. The CDR3 totals 15 residues. The V gene's germline CDR1 is MNHNS and CDR2 SASEGT.

This clonotype was recorded many times. The V gene is TRBV29-1, the J gene TRBJ2-3, with 9 bases fitting TRBD2. V shed 4 bases and J 0 bases; nucleotides not matched to a gene: 11. This CDR3 comprises 17 residues. CDR1 and CDR2 from the germline V gene are SQVTM and ANQGSEA. The CDR3: CSVVGSIAGVSTDTQYF. CDR3 DNA sequence: TGCAGCGTTGTAGGGTCTATAGCGGGAGTTAGCACAGATACGCAGTATTTT.

This clonotype showed up many times. The chain couples TRBV7-8 to TRBJ2-3; D remains ambiguous. The CDR3 length is 14 residues. The V end was cut by 3 bases, the J end by 2 bases, with 9 bases between. CDR1 is SGHVS, CDR2 FQNEAQ, per germline. CDR3 nucleotide sequence: TGTGCCAGCAGCTTCTTCGGATCCACAGATACGCAGTATTTT. This sequence encodes CASSFFGSTDTQYF.

This clonotype was recorded many times. V and J are TRBV2 and TRBJ2-7; a possible D gene is TRBD2 (5 bases). The CDR3 spans 13 residues. Trimming shortened V by 5 bases and J by 1 base, and 9 bases separated the two germline ends. Germline assignment: CDR1 SNHLY and CDR2 FYNNEI. The chain's CDR3 is CASSRPGSYEQYF. DNA of the CDR3: TGTGCCAGCAGTCGTCCGGGATCCTACGAGCAGTACTTC.